A selection of T cell receptor beta chains follows, all from one sample in a study of cytomegalovirus exposure and HLA in healthy donors. Clones were sequenced by immunoSEQ multiplex PCR, and TCRdb holds only the in-frame ones, with some missing. The table records 90,000 to 110,000 clones, 76% of them present only once. Source material: PBMCs. The receptors were sampled from a man in his forties in good health and CMV-seropositive. The CDR3 runs from the conserved cysteine through the conserved F or W. The D gene is left open where the match is weak. Clone sizes are given selectively: once, few, many, or a class where the clone is expanded.

>.|.|15|TRBJ1-2|TRBV7-2
TGTGCCAGCAGCGTAGAAACGAAACAACAGGGTAAATCGACCTTC
CASSVETKQQGKSTF
>.|TRBD2|15|TRBJ2-5|TRBV2
TGTGCCAGCATTAATAGCGGGGGGCCCCAGGAGACCCAGTACTTC
CASINSGGPQETQYF
>.|TRBD1|13|TRBJ2-4|TRBV9
TGTGCCAGCAGCGCCGGGACAGCTAACATTCAGTACTTC
CASSAGTANIQYF
>.|TRBD1|14|TRBJ1-1|TRBV25-1
TGTGCCAGCAGTACCGACAGGGTGAACACTGAAGCTTTCTTT
CASSTDRVNTEAFF
>.|.|15|TRBJ2-5|TRBV15
TGTGCCACCCGCCCCCCAGGCGCGTACCAAGAGACCCAGTACTTC
CATRPPGAYQETQYF
>.|.|14|TRBJ2-7|TRBV7-9
TGTGCCAGCAGCTCCACGACTAAATCCTACGAGCAGTACTTC
CASSSTTKSYEQYF
>.|.|12|TRBJ1-5|TRBV4-2
TGTGCCAGCAGGGCTCCCAATCAGCCCCAGCATTTT
CASRAPNQPQHF
>.|TRBD2|14|TRBJ2-7|TRBV7-6
TGTGCCAGCAGCTTGGAGCGGGAGGGCAACGAGCAGTACTTC
CASSLEREGNEQYF
>.|.|13|TRBJ1-5|TRBV28
TGTGCCATCCAAAGTGGAGGCAATCAGCCCCAGCATTTT
CAIQSGGNQPQHF
>.|TRBD1|16|TRBJ2-2|TRBV27
TGTGCCAGCAGTCTCCGGGACAGGGGGCGATCCGGGGAGCTGTTTTTT
CASSLRDRGRSGELFF
>.|.|12|TRBJ2-7|TRBV9
TGTGCCAGCAGCGCCAATCCCTACGAGCAGTACTTC
CASSANPYEQYF
>.|.|11|TRBJ2-7|TRBV29-1
TGCAGCGTTGAGGTCCGCGGCGAGCAGTACTTC
CSVEVRGEQYF
>.|TRBD2|16|TRBJ2-1|TRBV7-3
TGTGCCAGCAGCTTAAGTAGCGGGGGGATCTACAATGAGCAGTTCTTC
CASSLSSGGIYNEQFF
>.|.|15|TRBJ1-4|TRBV6-1
TGTGCCAGCAGTGAGGAGGGAAAGCCTAATGAAAAACTGTTTTTT
CASSEEGKPNEKLFF
>few|TRBD2|15|TRBJ2-7|TRBV10-1
TGCGCCAGCAGTGAGTCGAGCGGGAGGAACTACGAGCAGTACTTC
CASSESSGRNYEQYF
>.|.|13|TRBJ2-2|TRBV7-2
TGTGCCAGCAGCCCTTATATAGCCGGGGAGCTGTTTTTT
CASSPYIAGELFF
>.|TRBD1|14|TRBJ2-7|TRBV11-2
TGTGCCAGCAGCCCGACAGGGGGCCCATACGAGCAGTACTTC
CASSPTGGPYEQYF
>once|TRBD1|17|TRBJ2-3|TRBV7-9
TGTGCCAGCAGCCCCCTTCGGGGACAGGGGGGGATGGATACGCAGTATTTT
CASSPLRGQGGMDTQYF
>.|.|16|TRBJ2-3|TRBV7-9
TGTGCCAGCAGCTTAGTGCCAGGGATGGTCACAGATACGCAGTATTTT
CASSLVPGMVTDTQYF
>.|.|15|TRBJ1-2|TRBV11-2
TGTGCCAGCAGCTTAGAGCGACAGGCCCTCTATGGCTACACCTTC
CASSLERQALYGYTF
>once|TRBD1|16|TRBJ2-2|TRBV19
TGTGCCAGTAGTACCTGGAGGACAGGGAACACCGGGGAGCTGTTTTTT
CASSTWRTGNTGELFF
>.|.|13|TRBJ2-1|TRBV18
TGTGCCAGCTCACCTTACTCCTACAATGAGCAGTTCTTC
CASSPYSYNEQFF
>.|.|13|TRBJ1-2|TRBV4-3
TGCGCCAGCAGCCAAGCCAGGGCTCTCGGCTACACCTTC
CASSQARALGYTF
>.|.|16|TRBJ1-3|TRBV19
TGTGCCAGTAGTAAACAGGGTCTTACCCCTGGAAACACCATATATTTT
CASSKQGLTPGNTIYF
>.|.|11|TRBJ1-1|TRBV14
TGTGCCAGCAGCCAGGAGGGGAGAGCTTTCTTT
CASSQEGRAFF
>.|TRBD1|14|TRBJ1-1|TRBV7-6
TGTGCCAGCAGCAAACAGGGGGGGAACACTGAAGCTTTCTTT
CASSKQGGNTEAFF
>.|TRBD1|16|TRBJ1-2|TRBV2
TGTGCCAGCAGTGAGCCCCGGGACAGGGGTGACTATGGCTACACCTTC
CASSEPRDRGDYGYTF
>.|.|14|TRBJ2-1|TRBV28
TGTGCCAGCGCTTCAGAGAGGGCCTACAATGAGCAGTTCTTC
CASASERAYNEQFF
>once|TRBD2|14|TRBJ2-7|TRBV19
TGTGCCAGTAGTCAGACTAGCGGGGGTTTCGAGCAGTACTTC
CASSQTSGGFEQYF
>.|TRBD1|15|TRBJ1-2|TRBV7-2
TGTGCCAGCAGCTTAGCGCCGGACAGGGCCTATGGCTACACCTTC
CASSLAPDRAYGYTF
>.|.|14|TRBJ2-2|TRBV7-7
TGTGCTAGCAGCCTGACTAGTGTTACCGGGGAGCTGTTTTTT
CASSLTSVTGELFF
>.|TRBD1|13|TRBJ2-7|TRBV19
TGTGCCAGTAGTCCGGGACAGCCCTACGAGCAGTACTTC
CASSPGQPYEQYF
>.|.|14|TRBJ1-2|TRBV11-1
TGTGCCAGCAGCCACCTTGACAGAGCCTATGGCTACACCTTC
CASSHLDRAYGYTF
>.|.|15|TRBJ2-5|TRBV5-4
TGTGCCAGCAGTCACCTTGGGGGCGATAAAGAGACCCAGTACTTC
CASSHLGGDKETQYF
>few|TRBD1|15|TRBJ1-1|TRBV6-1
TGTGCCAGCAGTTTGGACAGGAACCTCAACACTGAAGCTTTCTTT
CASSLDRNLNTEAFF
>.|TRBD1|15|TRBJ1-2|TRBV12-5
TGTGCTAGTGGTTCACCCGGGACAGGTTACTATGGCTACACCTTC
CASGSPGTGYYGYTF
>.|.|19|TRBJ1-5|TRBV9
TGTGCCAGCAGCGCAGCTCCCTCCGACAGCCTATATAGCAATCAGCCCCAGCATTTT
CASSAAPSDSLYSNQPQHF
>.|TRBD2|16|TRBJ2-5|TRBV4-1
TGCGCCAGCAGCCAAGCCGGGACTAGCGGGAGCGGGACCCAGTACTTC
CASSQAGTSGSGTQYF
>.|.|14|TRBJ2-7|TRBV27
TGTGCCAGCAGTTCTTACCTCGGACAGTACGAGCAGTACTTC
CASSSYLGQYEQYF
>.|TRBD1|15|TRBJ1-6|TRBV10-3
TGTGCCATCAGTGATGTGACAGGGCTTAATTCACCCCTCCACTTT
CAISDVTGLNSPLHF
>.|TRBD2|17|TRBJ2-1|TRBV4-3
TGCGCCAGCAGCCACCAACTAGGGGCGGGGGGCAACAATGAGCAGTTCTTC
CASSHQLGAGGNNEQFF
>.|TRBD1|15|TRBJ1-1|TRBV13
TGTGCCAGCAGCTTACGGGGGACAGGATTCACTGAAGCTTTCTTT
CASSLRGTGFTEAFF
>.|TRBD1|13|TRBJ2-7|TRBV7-2
TGTGCCAGCAGCTCCCAGGGGGCTTACGAGCAGTACTTC
CASSSQGAYEQYF
>.|TRBD1|17|TRBJ1-5|TRBV19
TGTGCCAGTAGTATTACATGGACAGGGTTTCTGGGTCAGCCCCAGCATTTT
CASSITWTGFLGQPQHF
>.|TRBD1|15|TRBJ2-3|TRBV18
TGTGCCAGCTCACCGGACAGGGGGATGGCAGATACGCAGTATTTT
CASSPDRGMADTQYF
>.|TRBD2|14|TRBJ2-3|TRBV7-3
TGTGCCAGCAGCGACGGGAGGTACTCAGATACGCAGTATTTT
CASSDGRYSDTQYF